The 30 T cell receptor beta chains given below trace back to one sample, sequenced in a study of blood T cell repertoires in COVID-19. The table came from immunoSEQ multiplex PCR; TCRdb's copy has only in-frame clones and leaves some out. The data show around 200,000 clones, roughly 77% seen once. The material sequenced was PBMCs or T cells enriched from blood (not recorded which). Receptor source: a man aged 40-49 years who had recovered from COVID-19.

The gene calls are TRBV19 and TRBJ2-1; TRBD2 matches 8 bases. There are 15 residues in the CDR3. The germline V gene has CDR1 LNHDA and CDR2 SQIVND (reference sequence). The V gene end was trimmed by 5 bases and the J gene end by 8 bases; junction bases not matched to a gene: 11. CDR3 loop: CASSSRGGGFDEQFF. The CDR3 region has the DNA TGTGCCAGTAGTTCCCGGGGGGGAGGATTTGATGAGCAGTTCTTC.

The chain links TRBV7-9 to TRBJ2-2; maybe TRBD1 (6 bases). The CDR3 covers 14 residues. Trimming took 2 bases from V and 3 from J, leaving 7 bases between them. Germline V gene data show CDR1 as SEHNR and CDR2 as FQNEAQ (reference sequence). The CDR3 loop reads CASSLWTDTGELFF. For the CDR3, the DNA is TGTGCCAGCAGCTTATGGACAGACACCGGGGAGCTGTTTTTT.

In DNA, the CDR3 is TGTGCCTGGAGTCCGGGGGACACTGAAGCTTTCTTT. Residues: CAWSPGDTEAFF. V gene TRBV30 combines with J gene TRBJ1-1; perhaps TRBD1 as D (5 bases). The germline V gene encodes CDR1 GTSNPN and CDR2 SVGIG (reference sequence). The length of the CDR3 is 12 residues. Trimming stripped 2 bases from V and 3 bases from J, with 7 bases between.

This rearrangement joins TRBV30 to TRBJ1-5, with a weak D call TRBD1 (5 bases). This CDR3 contains 15 residues. Germline V CDR1 and CDR2: GTSNPN, SVGIG (reference sequence). Trimming stripped 1 base from V and 5 bases from J, with 15 bases between. CDR3 in DNA: TGTGCCTGGAGTGAGGCTGGCAGGGTGGATCAGCCCCAGCATTTT. Translation: CAWSEAGRVDQPQHF.

The chain carries TRBV19 and TRBJ1-6, with 10 bases aligning to TRBD1. In germline, CDR1 is LNHDA, CDR2 SQIVND (reference sequence). The CDR3 is made up of 14 amino acids. J was trimmed by 10 bases and V by 5 bases; bases with no gene match: 5. CDR3: CASSFGQGVSPLHF. The DNA of the CDR3 is TGTGCCAGTAGTTTTGGACAGGGGGTCTCACCCCTCCACTTT.

The chain employs TRBV14 and TRBJ2-3; 13 bases align to TRBD2. V trimming: 1 base; J trimming: 7 bases; junction bases outside the gene matches: 11. The CDR3 spans 18 residues. From germline, CDR1 is SGHDN and CDR2 FVKESK. The CDR3 nucleotides read TGTGCCAGCAGCCAAGGAAGGCGGACTAGCGGGAGTAGTTATACGCAGTATTTT. Amino acid sequence: CASSQGRRTSGSSYTQYF.

The J gene is TRBJ2-3, the V gene TRBV6-5, with 7 positions matching TRBD1. Germline CDR1 and CDR2: MNHEY and SVGAGI. Trimming cost V 6 bases and J 4 bases; bases outside gene matches: 10. The CDR3 runs 15 residues. The chain's CDR3 is CASRNRGFRADTQYF. Written as DNA, the CDR3 is TGTGCCAGCAGAAACAGGGGATTTCGAGCAGATACGCAGTATTTT.

The CDR3 bases are TGTGCCAGCAGTTATGGGAGCGGGTCTGGTGGCTACACCTTC. It codes for CASSYGSGSGGYTF. The V gene is TRBV6-5, the J gene TRBJ1-2; D unclear. The V gene lost 3 bases and the J gene lost 7 bases, with 15 bases spanning the gap. CDR3 length equals 14 residues. Germline values: CDR1 MNHEY, CDR2 SVGAGI.

This chain uses TRBV24-1 with TRBJ2-3; TRBD2 matches at 7 bases. CDR1 is KGHDR, CDR2 SFDVKD, per germline. This CDR3 spans 16 amino acids. V was pared by 1 base and J by 1 base, with 4 bases of the junction left unmatched. The CDR3 protein is CATSDLGGGGTDTQYF. CDR3 sequence (DNA): TGTGCCACCAGTGATTTAGGCGGGGGAGGCACAGATACGCAGTATTTT.

The chain has TRBV29-1 and TRBJ1-1; D is possibly TRBD1 (5 bases). Germline V gene sequence: CDR1 SQVTM, CDR2 ANQGSEA. The ends were cut back, 4 bases at V and 0 bases at J, with 9 bases in the middle. This CDR3 contains 13 residues. The CDR3 here is CSVVGGMNTEAFF. The DNA of the CDR3 is TGCAGCGTTGTGGGGGGGATGAACACTGAAGCTTTCTTT.

This rearrangement joins TRBV5-1 to TRBJ2-1, with 7 bases that match TRBD2. The CDR3 extends over 15 amino acids. Germline values: CDR1 SGHRS, CDR2 YFSETQ. The ends lost 3 bases at V and 8 bases at J; junction bases unmatched: 11. The DNA for the CDR3 is TGCGCCAGCAGCTCCTTTGGGAGGGCCGGGGATGAGCAGTTCTTC. It translates to CASSSFGRAGDEQFF.

V gene TRBV24-1 combines with J gene TRBJ2-1; 9 positions agree with TRBD2. This CDR3 region has 16 residues. With V trimmed by 0 bases and J by 8 bases, 7 bases remained unmatched. The germline CDR1 and CDR2 sequences are KGHDR and SFDVKD. CDR3 loop: CATSDLTSGLGYEQFF. The CDR3 coding sequence is TGTGCCACCAGTGATTTGACTAGCGGGTTGGGTTATGAGCAGTTCTTC.

This chain joins TRBV15 and TRBJ1-2, with 12 bases matching TRBD1. V lost 1 base and J lost 2; bases outside the gene matches: 8. Germline CDR1 is LNHNV and CDR2 is YYDKDF (reference sequence). This CDR3 contains 18 residues. CDR3 sequence reads: CATSRGGTGGEKNYGYTF. CDR3 nucleotides: TGTGCCACCAGCAGAGGGGGGACAGGGGGCGAGAAAAACTATGGCTACACCTTC.

The chain is built from TRBV14 and TRBJ1-1, with D hard to call. This CDR3 comprises 14 residues. Germline assignment: CDR1 SGHDN and CDR2 FVKESK. The V end was cut by 0 bases, the J end by 1 base, with 6 bases between. CDR3 loop: CASSQDLRNTEAFF. As DNA, the CDR3 is TGTGCCAGCAGCCAAGATCTCAGGAACACTGAAGCTTTCTTT. The full variable domain, completed using reference TRBV14 and TRBJ1-1, is EAGVTQFPSHSVIEKGQTVTLRCDPISGHDNLYWYRRVMGKEIKFLLHFVKESKQDESGMPNNRFLAERTGGTYSTLKVQPAELEDSGVYFCASSQDLRNTEAFFGQGTRLTVV.

This clone came up once. The genes are TRBV2 and TRBJ2-3; no reliable D call. The CDR3 consists of 10 residues. Germline lookup yields CDR1 SNHLY and CDR2 FYNNEI. With 8 bases removed from V and 5 bases from J, the gap between germline ends came to 5 bases. CDR3 sequence: CASFLDTQYF. CDR3 sequence (DNA): TGTGCCAGCTTTCTAGATACGCAGTATTTT.

This chain uses TRBV5-5 with TRBJ1-5, with D possibly being TRBD1 (6 bases). Germline CDR1 and CDR2: SGHKS and YYEKEE (reference sequence). V lost 2 bases, J lost 5 bases, and 17 bases lay in between. The CDR3 is 16 amino acids. The CDR3 sequence: CASSFGSTGSDQPQHF. In nucleotides, the CDR3 is TGTGCCAGCAGCTTTGGGAGCACAGGGTCCGATCAGCCCCAGCATTTT.

The rearrangement joins TRBV5-1 to TRBJ1-2, with 7 bases aligning to TRBD1. The CDR3 covers 17 residues. CDR1 is SGHRS and CDR2 is YFSETQ in the germline V gene. The J segment lost 0 bases and the V segment lost 7 bases, leaving 15 bases of the junction unmatched. The CDR3 protein is CASRHLATGATNYGYTF. As DNA, the CDR3 is TGCGCCAGCCGACATTTGGCCACAGGGGCCACTAACTATGGCTACACCTTC.

J is TRBJ2-2 and V is TRBV7-2; 10 bases align to TRBD2. The CDR3 consists of 18 residues. The ends lost 1 base at V and 5 bases at J; junction bases unmatched: 10. Germline V gene lookup returns CDR1 SGHTA and CDR2 FQGNSA. CDR3 DNA: TGTGCCAGCAGCTTAGTGGGGTCTAGCGGGGGAAAGACCGGGGAGCTGTTTTTT. This codes for CASSLVGSSGGKTGELFF.

The chain recombines TRBV6-4 with TRBJ2-1, with 10 bases lining up with TRBD2. Losses at the gene ends were 6 bases for V and 6 bases for J; bases not matched to a gene: 8. The CDR3 totals 15 residues. Germline values: CDR1 MRHNA, CDR2 SNTAGT. CDR3 coding DNA: TGTGCCAGCAGCGCTACTAGCGGGGCGGTCAATGAGCAGTTCTTC. Translating it yields CASSATSGAVNEQFF.

The DNA of the CDR3 is TGTGCCAGCAGCCTCCGGACTAGCGCGAGCCCCCCAGATACGCAGTATTTT. Translating it yields CASSLRTSASPPDTQYF. The J gene is TRBJ2-3, the V gene TRBV7-3; TRBD2 matches at 9 bases. The CDR3 sequence is 17 residues long. The V segment lost 5 bases and the J segment 4 bases; nucleotides outside the gene matches: 13. Germline V gene data show CDR1 as SGHTA and CDR2 as FQGTGA. The full variable domain, in which reference TRBV7-3 and TRBJ2-3 provide the parts outside the CDR3, is GAGVSQTPSNKVTEKGKYVELRCDPISGHTALYWYRQSLGQGPEFLIYFQGTGAADDSGLPNDRFFAVRPEGSVSTLKIQRTERGDSAVYLCASSLRTSASPPDTQYFGPGTRLTVL.

V usage is TRBV2 and J usage is TRBJ2-7, with 11 bases that match TRBD2. Losses at the gene ends were 4 bases for V and 4 bases for J; bases not matched to a gene: 3. Germline loops: CDR1 SNHLY, CDR2 FYNNEI. The CDR3 consists of 14 residues. The CDR3 region is CASSASSGRYEQYF. CDR3 nucleotide sequence: TGTGCCAGCAGTGCGTCTAGCGGGAGGTACGAGCAGTACTTC.

The DNA of the CDR3 is TGTGCTAGTGGAACAGGGGATAACTATGGCTACACCTTC. Translation: CASGTGDNYGYTF. The chain employs TRBV12-5 and TRBJ1-2, with 7 bases matching TRBD1. With V trimmed by 6 bases and J by 1 base, 2 bases remained unmatched. CDR1 is LGHNT and CDR2 is FRNRAP in the germline V gene. The CDR3 consists of 13 residues.

The J gene is TRBJ1-2, the V gene TRBV4-1; 8 bases fit TRBD1. In germline, CDR1 is MGHRA, CDR2 YSYEKL. The ends lost 4 bases at V and 5 bases at J; junction bases unmatched: 9. There are 15 residues in the CDR3. CDR3 in amino acids: CASSPSTGEGYGYTF. The CDR3 region has the DNA TGCGCCAGCAGCCCCTCGACAGGGGAGGGATATGGCTACACCTTC.

This clone was counted between two and nine times. The chain combines TRBV11-3 with TRBJ1-3, with D possibly matching TRBD1 (5 bases). This CDR3 has 15 amino acids. V was clipped by 3 bases and J by 7 bases, with 16 bases between them. From germline, CDR1 is SGHNT and CDR2 YENEEA. The CDR3 nucleotides read TGTGCCAGCAGCTTTTCGTCTGGGAAGGGGAACACCATATATTTT. Encoded protein: CASSFSSGKGNTIYF.

The chain links TRBV3-1 (or the pseudogene TRBV3-2) to TRBJ1-2; 8 nucleotides match TRBD1. This CDR3 has 17 residues. The trim removed 2 bases at V and 3 bases at J, leaving 11 bases unmatched. CDR1 LGHDT and CDR2 YNNKEL come from the germline V gene (reference sequence). The CDR3 nucleotides read TGTGCCAGCAGCCAACGGCGGGACAGGACTAATGACTATGGCTACACCTTC. This gives the protein CASSQRRDRTNDYGYTF.

The gene calls are TRBV27 and TRBJ1-4; D ambiguous. Germline lookup yields CDR1 MNHEY and CDR2 SMNVEV (reference sequence). CDR3 length equals 13 residues. With 5 bases removed from V and 7 bases from J, the gap between germline ends came to 11 bases. In nucleotides, the CDR3 is TGTGCCAGCAGTCGCGTTAGAGGTGAAAAACTGTTTTTT. This sequence encodes CASSRVRGEKLFF. Full variable domain (outside the CDR3, taken from reference TRBV27 and TRBJ1-4): EAQVTQNPRYLITVTGKKLTVTCSQNMNHEYMSWYRQDPGLGLRQIYYSMNVEVTDKGDVPEGYKVSRKEKRNFPLILESPSPNQTSLYFCASSRVRGEKLFFGSGTQLSVL.

V usage is TRBV6-4 and J usage is TRBJ1-1, with 9 positions matching TRBD1. J gave up 4 bases and V 6 bases, and 9 bases lay outside the gene matches. This CDR3 is 15 amino acids long. In germline, CDR1 is MRHNA, CDR2 SNTAGT. This CDR3 is CASSRTGGRGTEAFF. The CDR3 DNA sequence: TGTGCCAGCAGCCGAACAGGGGGCCGAGGCACTGAAGCTTTCTTT.

This clone was seen only a few times. This sequence joins TRBV19 and TRBJ2-3; D is undetermined. V was trimmed by 7 bases and J by 1 base, leaving 9 bases between them. CDR1 LNHDA and CDR2 SQIVND come from the germline V gene (reference sequence). There are 13 residues in the CDR3. The CDR3 here is CASNRIGTDTQYF. The CDR3 bases are TGTGCCAGTAATCGTATTGGCACAGATACGCAGTATTTT. Variable domain in full (rest from reference TRBV19 and TRBJ2-3): DGGITQSPKYLFRKEGQNVTLSCEQNLNHDAMYWYRQDPGQGLRLIYYSQIVNDFQKGDIAEGYSVSREKKESFPLTVTSAQKNPTAFYLCASNRIGTDTQYFGPGTRLTVL.

The chain recombines TRBV10-1 with TRBJ2-7; D call uncertain. The germline CDR1 and CDR2 sequences are WNHNN and SYGVQD (reference sequence). The CDR3 sequence is 14 residues long. Trimming pared 3 bases from V and 2 bases from J, leaving 11 bases between. Here the CDR3 DNA reads TGCGCCAGCAGTGACAGAATTCCTCCCTACGAGCAGTACTTC. It yields the protein CASSDRIPPYEQYF.

This chain connects TRBV5-1 to TRBJ2-7; tentatively, D is TRBD1 (5 bases). V lost 2 bases to trimming and J lost 4 bases, with 10 bases between them. This CDR3 has 13 residues. Germline V gene lookup returns CDR1 SGHRS and CDR2 YFSETQ. This CDR3 is CASSLSQGYEQYF. CDR3 nucleotides: TGCGCCAGCAGCTTATCTCAGGGATACGAGCAGTACTTC.